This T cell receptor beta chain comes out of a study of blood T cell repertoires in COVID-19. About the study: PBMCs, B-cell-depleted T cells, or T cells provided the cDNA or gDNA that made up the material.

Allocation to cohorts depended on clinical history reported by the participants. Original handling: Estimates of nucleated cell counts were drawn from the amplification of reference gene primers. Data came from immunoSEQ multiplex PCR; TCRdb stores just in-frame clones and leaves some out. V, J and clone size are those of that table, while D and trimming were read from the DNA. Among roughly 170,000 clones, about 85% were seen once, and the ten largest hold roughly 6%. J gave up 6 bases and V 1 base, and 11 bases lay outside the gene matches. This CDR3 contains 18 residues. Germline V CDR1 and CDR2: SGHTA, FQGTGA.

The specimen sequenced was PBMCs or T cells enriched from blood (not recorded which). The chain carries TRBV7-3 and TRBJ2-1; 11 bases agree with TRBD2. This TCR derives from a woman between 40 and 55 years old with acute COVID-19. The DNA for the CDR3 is TGTGCCAGCAGCTTAAGGCCTTTACTAGCGGGAGAGGTCAATGAGCAGTTCTTC. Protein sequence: CASSLRPLLAGEVNEQFF.